Presented here are 20 T cell receptor beta chains from one specimen sequenced in a study of identical twins (TCRdb year 2016). The library was obtained by 5' RACE. Sequenced using an Illumina HiSeq 2000. TCRdb redid the processing of the public reads, applying fastp at Q25 and MiXCR, and retained in-frame beta chains. A single entry per CDR3 protein holds the most common genes and DNA from its merged rows. The sample records some 690,000 distinct CDR3 sequences, approximately 22% of which are singletons. The top ten hold 4% to 5.5% of the sample. In addition, the sample was reused for a study of T cells expressing NK-cell markers.

The sequenced sample consisted of PBMCs. These receptors were taken from a woman under 30 in good health.

The V gene is TRBV5-1, the J gene TRBJ1-5; no clear D. This CDR3 has 13 residues. V was shortened by 3 bases and J by 4 bases, with 8 bases between the two germline ends. Germline CDR1 and CDR2: SGHRS and YFSETQ. DNA of the CDR3: TGCGCCAGCAGCTGGGTCACGAATCAGCCCCAGCATTTT. Its translation is CASSWVTNQPQHF.

The chain is built from TRBV9 and TRBJ2-7, with 8 nucleotides matching TRBD1. Germline loops: CDR1 SGDLS, CDR2 YYNGEE. J lost 3 bases, V lost 0 bases, and 5 bases had no gene match. CDR3 length equals 15 residues. For the CDR3, the DNA is TGTGCCAGCAGCGTAGGAGGGACAGGTAACTACGAGCAGTACTTC. It translates to CASSVGGTGNYEQYF.

This chain joins TRBV12-3 or TRBV12-4 and TRBJ2-1, with D perhaps matching TRBD1 or TRBD2 (5 bases each). Trimming took 6 bases from V and 1 from J, leaving 19 bases between them. This CDR3 has 17 amino acids. For the CDR3, the DNA is TGTGCCAGCAGCTCTAGAGGGTGGGGCCGATCCTACAATGAGCAGTTCTTC. Translating it yields CASSSRGWGRSYNEQFF.

This sequence joins TRBV9 and TRBJ1-2, with D hard to call. The CDR3 consists of 12 residues. Trimming removed 2 bases at V and 7 bases at J, with 9 bases between. The germline V gene encodes CDR1 SGDLS and CDR2 YYNGEE. The CDR3 loop reads CASSVPMGGYTF. In DNA, the CDR3 is TGTGCCAGCAGCGTCCCAATGGGTGGCTACACCTTC.

This clonotype came up a few times. The chain combines TRBV5-1 with TRBJ2-5; 8 bases fit TRBD2. After removal of 5 bases from V and 1 base from J, the junction contained 7 bases not matched to a gene. The CDR3 runs 15 residues. CDR1 SGHRS and CDR2 YFSETQ come from the germline V gene. The DNA of the CDR3 is TGCGCCAGCAGATCAGGTAGCGGGGTCCAAGAGACCCAGTACTTC. Residues: CASRSGSGVQETQYF. Full variable domain (rest looked up from reference TRBV5-1 and TRBJ2-5): KAGVTQTPRYLIKTRGQQVTLSCSPISGHRSVSWYQQTPGQGLQFLFEYFSETQRNKGNFPGRFSGRQFSNSRSEMNVSTLELGDSALYLCASRSGSGVQETQYFGPGTRLLVL.

This clonotype occurred a few times. The chain recombines TRBV7-2 with TRBJ2-2; D not resolved. The V end lost 5 bases, the J end lost 4 bases, and 11 bases lay between the germline ends. The CDR3 sequence is 14 residues long. Germline V lookup: CDR1 SGHTA, CDR2 FQGNSA. The CDR3 here is CASSPGRRTGELFF. CDR3 bases: TGTGCCAGCAGCCCCGGCCGCCGCACCGGGGAGCTGTTTTTT.

V and J are TRBV20-1 and TRBJ2-3; 8 bases match TRBD2. The germline CDR1 and CDR2 sequences are DFQATT and SNEGSKA (reference sequence). The V segment lost 4 bases and the J segment 6 bases; nucleotides outside the gene matches: 6. CDR3 length: 13 amino acids. The CDR3 nucleotides are TGCAGTGCTATCAGCGGGAGAGATGATACGCAGTATTTT. Amino acids: CSAISGRDDTQYF.

This chain links TRBV29-1 with TRBJ1-1; a possible D gene is TRBD1 (5 bases). The CDR3 extends over 14 amino acids. The germline CDR1 and CDR2 sequences are SQVTM and ANQGSEA. V was clipped by 7 bases and J by 5 bases, with 20 bases between them. In DNA, the CDR3 is TGCAGCGCCCACGGGGGGGGGGTGCGGACTGAAGCTTTCTTT. Its translation: CSAHGGGVRTEAFF.

The table lists this clonotype with a few counts. The J gene is TRBJ1-5, the V gene TRBV12-3 or TRBV12-4, with 11 bases matching TRBD1. This CDR3 region has 16 residues. Trimming at V came to 6 bases and at J to 8 bases, leaving 12 bases not matched to a gene. The CDR3 DNA reads as TGTGCCAGCAGCTCCGGACAGGGGGCGGGTAGGAAGCCCCAGCATTTT. This codes for CASSSGQGAGRKPQHF.

The chain couples TRBV12-3 or TRBV12-4 to TRBJ2-7; D possibly corresponds to TRBD1 (6 bases). The ends were cut back, 6 bases at V and 6 bases at J, with 18 bases in the middle. This CDR3 comprises 14 residues. The DNA of the CDR3 is TGTGCCAGCAGCACAGACAGGCGGTTGGGCGAGCAGTACTTC. The encoded protein is CASSTDRRLGEQYF.

This clonotype showed up just a few times. This sequence joins TRBV12-3 or TRBV12-4 and TRBJ1-5, with 9 bases fitting TRBD1. With 8 bases clipped from V and 6 bases from J, the junction kept 8 bases outside the gene matches. This CDR3 has 14 residues. The CDR3 here is CASRGGTGSQPQHF. CDR3 DNA: TGTGCCAGCCGTGGAGGGACAGGGAGTCAGCCCCAGCATTTT.

This chain links TRBV7-9 with TRBJ2-1; no firm D call. This CDR3 has 14 amino acids. In germline, CDR1 is SEHNR, CDR2 FQNEAQ (reference sequence). The V end lost 5 bases, the J end lost 7 bases, and 15 bases lay between the germline ends. CDR3 in amino acids: CASSPAPPPNEQFF. CDR3 coding DNA: TGTGCCAGCAGCCCTGCACCCCCCCCTAATGAGCAGTTCTTC.

This clonotype was seen a few times. V is TRBV20-1 and J is TRBJ2-5; 7 nucleotides line up with TRBD1. This CDR3 has 16 residues. J was trimmed by 1 base and V by 0 bases; bases with no gene match: 8. Looked up from germline, CDR1 is DFQATT and CDR2 is SNEGSKA (reference sequence). CDR3 sequence (DNA): TGCAGTGCTAGAGAAGACAGGGTTAGCCGCCAAGAGACCCAGTACTTC. This gives the protein CSAREDRVSRQETQYF.

V usage is TRBV20-1 and J usage is TRBJ2-2; D is uncertain. Trimming took off 6 bases at V and 3 bases at J, with 14 bases between the two ends. The CDR3 covers 14 residues. Germline CDR1 reads DFQATT; CDR2 reads SNEGSKA (reference sequence). The CDR3 here is CSASGFKDTGELFF. The DNA of the CDR3 is TGCAGTGCCTCGGGTTTCAAGGACACCGGGGAGCTGTTTTTT.

The sample holds a few counts of this clonotype. This chain links TRBV7-2 with TRBJ2-3, with TRBD2 matching over 8 bases. V lost 5 bases to trimming and J lost 5 bases; unmatched junction nucleotides: 9. CDR1 SGHTA and CDR2 FQGNSA come from the germline V gene. CDR3 size: 15 residues. The chain's CDR3 is CASSPAGREEDTQYF. DNA of the CDR3: TGTGCCAGCAGCCCCGCCGGGCGGGAGGAAGATACGCAGTATTTT.

The V call is TRBV27, the J call TRBJ2-2; TRBD2 matches 9 bases. This CDR3 is built from 17 residues. Germline values: CDR1 MNHEY, CDR2 SMNVEV (reference sequence). Losses at the gene ends were 3 bases for V and 4 bases for J; bases not matched to a gene: 9. The CDR3 coding sequence is TGTGCCAGCAGTTTTTCTTGGCGGGGGGGTTCCACCGGGGAGCTGTTTTTT. It encodes CASSFSWRGGSTGELFF.

This clonotype was seen repeatedly, ten times or more. CDR3 bases: TGTGCCAGCAGACTTACCAACACCGGGGAGCTGTTTTTT. It translates to CASRLTNTGELFF. The rearrangement links TRBV27 to TRBJ2-2; the D is unclear. This CDR3 has 13 amino acids. Germline CDR1 and CDR2: MNHEY and SMNVEV (reference sequence). With 6 bases removed from V and 2 bases from J, the gap between germline ends came to 7 bases.

The chain recombines TRBV9 with TRBJ2-1, with a tentative D call TRBD2 (6 bases). There are 17 residues in the CDR3. CDR1 and CDR2 from the germline V gene are SGDLS and YYNGEE. Trimming removed 3 bases from V and 0 bases from J, with 16 bases in between. Written as DNA, the CDR3 is TGTGCCAGCAGCGGGTCAAGGGAGGAAAACTCCTACAATGAGCAGTTCTTC. Its translation is CASSGSREENSYNEQFF.

This chain uses TRBV20-1 with TRBJ1-1; weak D call: TRBD1 (5 bases). The germline V gene has CDR1 DFQATT and CDR2 SNEGSKA (reference sequence). V gave up 6 bases and J gave up 1 base, with 15 bases separating them. There are 14 residues in the CDR3. This CDR3 is CSASLGGRNTEAFF. Here the CDR3 DNA reads TGCAGTGCAAGCCTGGGGGGACGGAACACTGAAGCTTTCTTT.

This clonotype was observed a few times. The chain is built from TRBV20-1 and TRBJ1-1; no definite D call. Trimming took off 3 bases at V and 0 bases at J, with 11 bases between the two ends. The CDR3 covers 14 residues. CDR1 and CDR2 from the germline V gene are DFQATT and SNEGSKA (reference sequence). CDR3 loop: CSASNDFMNTEAFF. CDR3 DNA: TGCAGTGCTAGTAACGATTTCATGAACACTGAAGCTTTCTTT.